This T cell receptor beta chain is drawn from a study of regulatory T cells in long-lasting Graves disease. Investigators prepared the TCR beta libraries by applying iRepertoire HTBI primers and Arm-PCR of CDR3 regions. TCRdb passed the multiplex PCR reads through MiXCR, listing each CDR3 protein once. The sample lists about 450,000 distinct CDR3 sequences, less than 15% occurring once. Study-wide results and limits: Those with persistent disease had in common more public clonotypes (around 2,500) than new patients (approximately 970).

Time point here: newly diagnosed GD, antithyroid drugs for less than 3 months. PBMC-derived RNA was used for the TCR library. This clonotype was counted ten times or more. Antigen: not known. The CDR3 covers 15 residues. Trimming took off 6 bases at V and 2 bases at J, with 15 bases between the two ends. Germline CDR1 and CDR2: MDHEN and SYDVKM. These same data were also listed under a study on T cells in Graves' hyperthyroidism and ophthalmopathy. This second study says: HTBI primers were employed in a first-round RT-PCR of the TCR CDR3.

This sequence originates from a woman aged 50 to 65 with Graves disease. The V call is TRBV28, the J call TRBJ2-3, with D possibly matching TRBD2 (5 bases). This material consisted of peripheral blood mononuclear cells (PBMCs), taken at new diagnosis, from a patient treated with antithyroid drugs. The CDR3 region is CASSAPTDFTDTQYF. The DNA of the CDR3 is TGTGCCAGCAGCGCCCCCACGGACTTCACAGATACGCAGTATTTT.